This record covers a single T cell receptor (beta chain). The table came from immunoSEQ multiplex PCR; TCRdb's copy has only in-frame clones and leaves some out. The sample includes fewer than 20,000 clones, 80% of them seen just once. As to time point: baseline, week 1 (first vaccination visit). Treatment noted: pre-vaccination baseline after standard-of-care therapy. There were new WHO grade 3 or 4 astrocytomas in the donors, and these were IDH1-mutant and ATRX-lost. These data belong to a study of a mutant IDH1 vaccine in newly diagnosed glioma. The overall study: Sex among treated patients split around 60% male, 37.5% female; mean age was roughly 40 years. Therapy received beforehand was radiotherapy, temozolomide, or both, with most patients given both.

Germline CDR1 and CDR2: SGHVS and FNYEAQ. V dropped 5 bases and J dropped 5; count of bases not matched to a gene: 6. This CDR3 is built from 15 residues. This TCR was recovered from a man aged 40-50 years with glioma. The chain has TRBV7-6 and TRBJ1-5, with TRBD1 matching 10 bases. The sequencing here drew on PBMCs, taken from a glioma patient treated with radiotherapy, temozolomide or both. Here the CDR3 DNA reads TGTGCCAGCAGCCGAGGACAGGGGGTTCATCAGCCCCAGCATTTT. It translates to CASSRGQGVHQPQHF.